A selection of T cell receptor beta chains follows, all from one sample in a study of shared clonotypes between healthy human individuals. Sequencing was performed with immunoSEQ multiplex PCR; in TCRdb, only in-frame clones are kept and a portion is missing. Here the sample spans some 790,000 clones, roughly 72% being singletons. Sequencing input: memory CD4+ T cells sorted from blood. The receptor source for this set is a woman aged 30 to 39 in good health. The CDR3 runs from the conserved cysteine through the conserved F or W. Fields, in order: D gene, J gene, V gene, clone size, CDR3 DNA, CDR3 protein. The D gene is left open where the match is weak. Only some rows state a clone size, as once, few, many or a class for expanded clones.

D gene: .
J gene: TRBJ2-5
V gene: TRBV5-4
clone size: .
CDR3 DNA: TGTGCCAGCAGCGGAGGGGGGGAGACCCAGTACTTC
CDR3 protein: CASSGGGETQYF

D gene: .
J gene: TRBJ2-7
V gene: TRBV6-6
clone size: few
CDR3 DNA: TGTGCCAGCAGTTACAGGGAAACCTACGAGCAGTACTTC
CDR3 protein: CASSYRETYEQYF

D gene: .
J gene: TRBJ2-3
V gene: TRBV7-9
clone size: .
CDR3 DNA: TGTGCCAGCAGCGCCGGAATGGTGGATACGCAGTATTTT
CDR3 protein: CASSAGMVDTQYF

D gene: .
J gene: TRBJ1-5
V gene: TRBV7-2
clone size: .
CDR3 DNA: TGTGCCAGCAGCTATGAGAGTGGGCGGCCCCAGCATTTT
CDR3 protein: CASSYESGRPQHF

D gene: TRBD2
J gene: TRBJ2-7
V gene: TRBV27
clone size: .
CDR3 DNA: TGTGCCAGCAGTTCGGGACTAGCGGGAGGAGGTCGGTACGAGCAGTACTTC
CDR3 protein: CASSSGLAGGGRYEQYF

D gene: .
J gene: TRBJ2-1
V gene: TRBV21-1
clone size: .
CDR3 DNA: TGTGCCAGCATCCATCTACTAGCGGGGGAGCACAATGAGCAGTTCTTC
CDR3 protein: CASIHLLAGEHNEQFF

D gene: TRBD2
J gene: TRBJ2-3
V gene: TRBV4-1
clone size: once
CDR3 DNA: TGCGCCAGCAGCCAACTATTTGGCGGGGGGACGGGAGATACGCAGTATTTT
CDR3 protein: CASSQLFGGGTGDTQYF

D gene: .
J gene: TRBJ2-3
V gene: TRBV4-2
clone size: .
CDR3 DNA: TGTGCCAGCAGCCTTGGACGTCCGAGGGCAGATACGCAGTATTTT
CDR3 protein: CASSLGRPRADTQYF

D gene: .
J gene: TRBJ1-2
V gene: TRBV5-1
clone size: few
CDR3 DNA: TGCGCCAGCAGCTACGGCGGAAACTATGGCTACACCTTC
CDR3 protein: CASSYGGNYGYTF

D gene: TRBD1
J gene: TRBJ2-2
V gene: TRBV28
clone size: once
CDR3 DNA: TGTGCCAGCTTGACAGGGGGAAGCGGGGAGCTGTTTTTT
CDR3 protein: CASLTGGSGELFF

D gene: .
J gene: TRBJ1-1
V gene: TRBV6-1
clone size: once
CDR3 DNA: TGTGCCAGCAGGTCAGGGGCCCACACTGAAGCTTTCTTT
CDR3 protein: CASRSGAHTEAFF

D gene: .
J gene: TRBJ1-4
V gene: TRBV27
clone size: .
CDR3 DNA: TGTGCCAGCAGACCAGGACAGTTCAATGAAAAACTGTTTTTT
CDR3 protein: CASRPGQFNEKLFF

D gene: .
J gene: TRBJ2-1
V gene: TRBV6-6
clone size: .
CDR3 DNA: TGTGCCAGCGCCCTGGAAGGGCCCCCGTTCTTC
CDR3 protein: CASALEGPPFF

D gene: .
J gene: TRBJ2-7
V gene: TRBV6-6
clone size: many
CDR3 DNA: TGTGCCAGCAGTTCGGGACACCTTCGAGAGCAGTACTTC
CDR3 protein: CASSSGHLREQYF

D gene: .
J gene: TRBJ1-5
V gene: TRBV6-6
clone size: .
CDR3 DNA: TGTGCCAGCAGTTACCCATCAGAGAATCAGCCCCAGCATTTT
CDR3 protein: CASSYPSENQPQHF

D gene: .
J gene: TRBJ2-7
V gene: TRBV5-1
clone size: .
CDR3 DNA: TGCGCCAGCAGCGACCCCGGGGCACTAGCCTACGAGCAGTACTTC
CDR3 protein: CASSDPGALAYEQYF

D gene: .
J gene: TRBJ1-5
V gene: TRBV2
clone size: once
CDR3 DNA: TGTGCCAGCAGGGCAAGGGGTTTGGAAGATCAGCCCCAGCATTTT
CDR3 protein: CASRARGLEDQPQHF

D gene: .
J gene: TRBJ1-2
V gene: TRBV4-2
clone size: .
CDR3 DNA: TGTGCCAGCAGCCGGGACCCGGCAGGGAACTATGGCTACACCTTC
CDR3 protein: CASSRDPAGNYGYTF

D gene: TRBD2
J gene: TRBJ2-5
V gene: TRBV11-2
clone size: .
CDR3 DNA: TGTGCCAGCAGCTCCACGACTAGCGTAGAGACCCAGTACTTC
CDR3 protein: CASSSTTSVETQYF

D gene: TRBD1
J gene: TRBJ2-7
V gene: TRBV28
clone size: once
CDR3 DNA: TGTGCCAGCAGATCCCAGGACAGGGGATCCTACGAGCAGTACTTC
CDR3 protein: CASRSQDRGSYEQYF

D gene: .
J gene: TRBJ2-1
V gene: TRBV29-1
clone size: many
CDR3 DNA: TGCAGCGTTGACTCCGCGGGAACCTACAATGAGCAGTTCTTC
CDR3 protein: CSVDSAGTYNEQFF

D gene: .
J gene: TRBJ2-7
V gene: TRBV7-9
clone size: .
CDR3 DNA: TGTGCCAGCAGAATTGGGCCGGGCCGCGAGCAGTACTTC
CDR3 protein: CASRIGPGREQYF

D gene: TRBD1
J gene: TRBJ2-7
V gene: TRBV10-3
clone size: .
CDR3 DNA: TGTGCCATCAGCCGGGACAGCTTCTACGAGCAGTACTTC
CDR3 protein: CAISRDSFYEQYF

D gene: TRBD2
J gene: TRBJ2-5
V gene: TRBV10-1
clone size: .
CDR3 DNA: TGCGCCAGCAGTGCCGGCGGGAGGGGAGAGACCCAGTACTTC
CDR3 protein: CASSAGGRGETQYF

D gene: .
J gene: TRBJ2-7
V gene: TRBV4-1
clone size: .
CDR3 DNA: TGCGCCAGCAGCCAAAATTATGACACCACCTACGAGCAGTACTTC
CDR3 protein: CASSQNYDTTYEQYF

D gene: TRBD2
J gene: TRBJ2-5
V gene: TRBV19
clone size: few
CDR3 DNA: TGTGCCAGTAGTCCGGGACTAGCGTACCAAGAGACCCAGTACTTC
CDR3 protein: CASSPGLAYQETQYF

D gene: TRBD1
J gene: TRBJ2-3
V gene: TRBV10-3
clone size: .
CDR3 DNA: TGTGCCATCGGGGGACGGGGACAGGGCACAGATACGCAGTATTTT
CDR3 protein: CAIGGRGQGTDTQYF

D gene: .
J gene: TRBJ1-2
V gene: TRBV6-6
clone size: .
CDR3 DNA: TGTGCCAGCAGTTCCAACAGTGGCTACACCTTC
CDR3 protein: CASSSNSGYTF

D gene: .
J gene: TRBJ1-2
V gene: TRBV5-1
clone size: few
CDR3 DNA: TGCGCCAGCAGCCCTCAGGGTGACTATGGCTACACCTTC
CDR3 protein: CASSPQGDYGYTF

D gene: TRBD2
J gene: TRBJ2-7
V gene: TRBV4-1
clone size: once
CDR3 DNA: TGCGCCAGCAGCCGCATAGCGGGAGTTTCCTACGAGCAGTACTTC
CDR3 protein: CASSRIAGVSYEQYF

D gene: TRBD1
J gene: TRBJ2-1
V gene: TRBV5-4
clone size: .
CDR3 DNA: TGTGCCAGCCGAACAGGGGGCGAGAGCTCCTACAATGAGCAGTTCTTC
CDR3 protein: CASRTGGESSYNEQFF

D gene: TRBD2
J gene: TRBJ2-7
V gene: TRBV4-1
clone size: .
CDR3 DNA: TGCGCCAGCAGCCCCCGGACTAGCGAGGCCTACGAGCAGTACTTC
CDR3 protein: CASSPRTSEAYEQYF

D gene: TRBD2
J gene: TRBJ2-7
V gene: TRBV10-1
clone size: .
CDR3 DNA: TGCGCCAGCAGCGACGGACTAGCGGGAGCTCGAGAGCAGTACTTC
CDR3 protein: CASSDGLAGAREQYF

D gene: TRBD2
J gene: TRBJ2-4
V gene: TRBV28
clone size: .
CDR3 DNA: TGTGCCAGCAGTTCTCAAATAGGGAGGGACATTCAGTACTTC
CDR3 protein: CASSSQIGRDIQYF

D gene: .
J gene: TRBJ1-4
V gene: TRBV9
clone size: .
CDR3 DNA: TGTGCCAGCAGCCCTCGCCCGGCGGTTAATGAAAAACTGTTTTTT
CDR3 protein: CASSPRPAVNEKLFF

D gene: .
J gene: TRBJ2-4
V gene: TRBV11-2
clone size: .
CDR3 DNA: TGTGCCAGCAGCTTAGGGGGACAAGTTATTCAGTACTTC
CDR3 protein: CASSLGGQVIQYF

D gene: TRBD1
J gene: TRBJ1-5
V gene: TRBV6-6
clone size: .
CDR3 DNA: TGTGCCAGCAGTTCGAGCGGACAGGGTATTTGGCATTTT
CDR3 protein: CASSSSGQGIWHF

D gene: TRBD2
J gene: TRBJ2-1
V gene: TRBV5-1
clone size: few
CDR3 DNA: TGCGCCAGCAGCCTCGGGACTAGCGGGATTGATGAGCAGTTCTTC
CDR3 protein: CASSLGTSGIDEQFF

D gene: .
J gene: TRBJ2-7
V gene: TRBV15
clone size: .
CDR3 DNA: TGTGCCACCAGCAGAGAGGCCTGGGGGGAGCAGTACTTC
CDR3 protein: CATSREAWGEQYF

D gene: .
J gene: TRBJ2-1
V gene: TRBV27
clone size: .
CDR3 DNA: TGTGCCAGCAGTTTGAGGGGGGGCTACAATGAGCAGTTCTTC
CDR3 protein: CASSLRGGYNEQFF

D gene: TRBD1
J gene: TRBJ1-1
V gene: TRBV30
clone size: few
CDR3 DNA: TGTGCCTGGAGGTACGGGGACAGGGCTGCCACTGAAGCTTTCTTT
CDR3 protein: CAWRYGDRAATEAFF

D gene: .
J gene: TRBJ1-5
V gene: TRBV28
clone size: .
CDR3 DNA: TGTGCCAGCAGTTTACAAAATCAGCCCCAGCATTTT
CDR3 protein: CASSLQNQPQHF

D gene: TRBD1
J gene: TRBJ2-7
V gene: TRBV7-8
clone size: few
CDR3 DNA: TGTGCCAGCAGCCGCCGGGACAGCCCCTACGAGCAGTACTTC
CDR3 protein: CASSRRDSPYEQYF

D gene: TRBD2
J gene: TRBJ2-1
V gene: TRBV28
clone size: few
CDR3 DNA: TGTGCCAGCTTAGAGACTAGCGGGAGCCATGAGCAGTTCTTC
CDR3 protein: CASLETSGSHEQFF

D gene: TRBD1
J gene: TRBJ1-1
V gene: TRBV6-1
clone size: .
CDR3 DNA: TGTGCCAGCGGAGGGACAGGGGAGAACACTGAAGCTTTCTTT
CDR3 protein: CASGGTGENTEAFF

D gene: .
J gene: TRBJ1-4
V gene: TRBV20-1
clone size: few
CDR3 DNA: TGCAGTGCTAGAGTCGTAGACAGTCTGTTTTTT
CDR3 protein: CSARVVDSLFF

D gene: TRBD2
J gene: TRBJ2-1
V gene: TRBV5-4
clone size: .
CDR3 DNA: TGTGCCAGCAGCTTGGCCGGGGGGGAGGAACTGTTCTTC
CDR3 protein: CASSLAGGEELFF

D gene: TRBD1
J gene: TRBJ2-3
V gene: TRBV2
clone size: many
CDR3 DNA: TGTGCCAGCAGTTGGACAGGTAGCACAGATACGCAGTATTTT
CDR3 protein: CASSWTGSTDTQYF